These T cell receptor beta chains were read from a single sample in a study of graft-versus-host responses after intestinal transplantation. Their cognate antigens are unknown. The data were produced by immunoSEQ multiplex PCR, yet TCRdb's version contains in-frame clones alone and is incomplete. The sample carries tens of thousands of clones, around 87% recorded once. This specimen consisted of unstimulated CD8+ T cells sorted from spleen or lymph node cells, obtained before transplant. These receptors were collected from a human donor who was the organ donor for an intestinal transplant. The CDR3 runs from the conserved cysteine through the conserved F or W. A D gene is named only where the DNA matches it firmly. Size is omitted from some rows. Given values are once, few, many or a class for expanded clones.

j_call	d_call	v_call	clone_size	cdr3_aa	cdr3_nt
TRBJ1-4	-	TRBV6-6	-	CASSYGGNEKLFF	TGTGCCAGCAGTTACGGCGGTAATGAAAAACTGTTTTTT
TRBJ2-1	-	TRBV10-3	few	CAISESEEFNEQFF	TGTGCCATCAGTGAGTCGGAGGAGTTCAATGAGCAGTTCTTC
TRBJ2-1	-	TRBV28	once	CASTLSQGNDNEQFF	TGTGCCAGCACTCTAAGTCAGGGGAATGACAATGAGCAGTTCTTC
TRBJ2-1	TRBD2	TRBV7-6	-	CASSKTSGGPPVDNEQFF	TGTGCCAGCAGCAAAACTAGCGGGGGTCCCCCGGTGGACAATGAGCAGTTCTTC
TRBJ2-1	-	TRBV6-1	-	CASSIQTYNEQFF	TGTGCCAGCAGTATCCAGACTTACAATGAGCAGTTCTTC
TRBJ2-5	TRBD2	TRBV6-1	-	CASAWRLAEETQYF	TGTGCCAGCGCCTGGCGGCTAGCGGAAGAGACCCAGTACTTC
TRBJ2-1	-	TRBV14	-	CASSQDNPGGLYNEQFF	TGTGCCAGCAGCCAGGATAATCCCGGGGGGCTCTACAATGAGCAGTTCTTC
TRBJ2-2	TRBD2	TRBV15	-	CATTGGRGGELFF	TGTGCCACGACGGGGGGACGGGGCGGGGAGCTGTTTTTT
TRBJ1-2	-	TRBV5-4	-	CASRTDKAYGYTF	TGTGCCAGCAGGACGGACAAAGCCTATGGCTACACCTTC
TRBJ2-4	TRBD1	TRBV4-1	-	CASSLHEGQVVDRGIQYF	TGCGCCAGCAGCCTTCACGAGGGACAGGTCGTAGATCGGGGGATTCAGTACTTC
TRBJ1-5	TRBD1	TRBV28	-	CASSFFGQGARQPQHF	TGTGCCAGCAGTTTCTTCGGACAGGGGGCTAGGCAGCCCCAGCATTTT
TRBJ1-2	TRBD1	TRBV19	-	CASGQGAMNYGYTF	TGTGCCAGCGGACAGGGGGCAATGAACTATGGCTACACCTTC
TRBJ2-4	TRBD1	TRBV10-3	-	CAISPRDRGAKNIQYF	TGTGCCATCAGTCCCCGGGACAGGGGGGCCAAAAACATTCAGTACTTC
TRBJ1-5	-	TRBV9	once	CASSVAGAGQPQHF	TGTGCCAGCAGCGTAGCAGGGGCTGGTCAGCCCCAGCATTTT
TRBJ2-5	TRBD1	TRBV5-6	-	CASSLHTGTGVVETQYF	TGTGCCAGCAGCTTACACACCGGGACAGGGGTCGTGGAGACCCAGTACTTC
TRBJ2-1	-	TRBV19	-	CASSGGTSSYNEQFF	TGTGCCAGTAGTGGGGGGACGAGCTCCTACAATGAGCAGTTCTTC
TRBJ1-5	TRBD1	TRBV5-5	-	CASSPTGTGALGNQPQHF	TGTGCCAGCAGCCCGACCGGGACAGGGGCTCTAGGCAATCAGCCCCAGCATTTT
TRBJ1-2	-	TRBV6-6	-	CASRKQNNYGYTF	TGTGCCAGCAGGAAACAGAACAACTATGGCTACACCTTC
TRBJ1-5	TRBD1	TRBV5-1	-	CASSPGQGSNQPQHF	TGCGCCAGCAGCCCGGGACAGGGGAGCAATCAGCCCCAGCATTTT
TRBJ2-3	-	TRBV5-1	-	CASRTPGFPDTQYF	TGCGCCAGCAGGACCCCAGGGTTTCCAGATACGCAGTATTTT
TRBJ1-3	-	TRBV4-1	few	CASSQDYQRRNTIYF	TGCGCCAGCAGCCAAGATTACCAGCGTCGCAACACCATATATTTT
TRBJ1-5	-	TRBV28	once	CASTKQDAQPQHF	TGTGCCAGCACCAAACAGGACGCTCAGCCCCAGCATTTT
TRBJ2-1	TRBD2	TRBV9	-	CASSEEVRFSGGPGVNEQFF	TGTGCCAGCAGCGAGGAGGTACGATTTAGCGGGGGGCCCGGAGTCAATGAGCAGTTCTTC
TRBJ2-3	-	TRBV11-2	-	CASTASDADTQYF	TGTGCCAGCACCGCCAGCGACGCAGATACGCAGTATTTT
TRBJ2-1	-	TRBV27	-	CASSSGAYNEQFF	TGTGCCAGCAGTTCGGGGGCCTACAATGAGCAGTTCTTC
TRBJ2-2	-	TRBV6-5	-	CASSSPQGGGELFF	TGTGCCAGCAGCTCGCCCCAGGGGGGCGGGGAGCTGTTTTTT
TRBJ2-1	TRBD1	TRBV19	-	CASSIQTGGTWDEQFF	TGTGCCAGTAGTATCCAGACAGGGGGGACATGGGATGAGCAGTTCTTC
TRBJ1-4	-	TRBV9	-	CASSVEGSSNEKLFF	TGTGCCAGCAGCGTAGAAGGGAGTTCTAATGAAAAACTGTTTTTT
TRBJ2-3	TRBD2	TRBV9	-	CASSVSGGRVDTQYF	TGTGCCAGCAGCGTCTCGGGGGGGCGAGTGGATACGCAGTATTTT
TRBJ2-1	TRBD2	TRBV30	-	CAVLAGGPEQFF	TGTGCCGTATTAGCGGGGGGGCCTGAGCAGTTCTTC
TRBJ1-1	-	TRBV5-4	-	CASSEAGTHAFF	TGTGCCAGCAGCGAGGCCGGGACTCATGCTTTCTTT
TRBJ2-3	TRBD2	TRBV19	-	CASSGLTAGGGDTQYF	TGTGCCAGTAGTGGTTTGACAGCGGGGGGGGGAGATACGCAGTATTTT
TRBJ1-6	-	TRBV6-6	-	CAALREYSYNSPLHF	TGTGCCGCACTAAGGGAGTACTCCTATAATTCACCCCTCCACTTT
TRBJ2-1	-	TRBV27	-	CASSLLDEQFF	TGTGCCAGCAGTTTACTAGATGAGCAGTTCTTC
TRBJ2-3	TRBD2	TRBV9	once	CASSVGLAGLTDTQYF	TGTGCCAGCAGCGTCGGACTAGCGGGGCTAACAGATACGCAGTATTTT
TRBJ2-3	TRBD2	TRBV5-1	-	CASSFTSGVQDTQYF	TGCGCCAGCAGCTTTACTAGCGGGGTACAAGATACGCAGTATTTT
TRBJ1-1	-	TRBV2	-	CASSEVGTEAFF	TGTGCCAGCAGTGAAGTCGGCACTGAAGCTTTCTTT
TRBJ1-1	-	TRBV4-1	-	CASSQANRMNTEAFF	TGCGCCAGCAGCCAAGCAAACAGGATGAACACTGAAGCTTTCTTT